This TCR beta chain was captured by sequencing in a study of chemoradiotherapy in HPV16-positive cancers. Findings and limits, study-wide: Candidate HPV-specific clones and E7-related TCR motifs grew in tumor during treatment. Functional assays defining HPV-specific T cells used only a couple of HPV16-positive patients.

To note about this clone: What it binds is unknown.

Method: immunoSEQ multiplex PCR; TCRdb's copy keeps in-frame clones and lacks some. This table holds some 35,000 clones, around 92% found once. The ends were cut back, 4 bases at V and 4 bases at J, with 14 bases in the middle. Germline assignment: CDR1 LGHNA and CDR2 YSLEER. CDR3 length equals 15 residues. This specimen consisted of blood, obtained from a patient who underwent chemoradiotherapy. The receptor comes from a human donor with HPV-associated anogenital cancer. The V call is TRBV4-3, the J call TRBJ1-5; D ambiguous. The DNA of the CDR3 is TGCGCCAGCAGCCCCCAGTCAAGTGGAAATCAGCCCCAGCATTTT. As protein: CASSPQSSGNQPQHF.